This TCR beta chain originates from a study of naive and memory T cell subsets. Separate alpha and beta amplification began at the second PCR step. This clonotype was detected a few times. Its antigen is not identified. An equimolar mix of two oligonucleotides served as the beta constant-region primer for TRBC1 and TRBC2. Ligated cDNA was amplified by four rounds of PCR with nested alpha and beta constant-region primers and SP2. TCRdb redid the calling of the UMI-ligation and nested PCR reads with MiXCR, one entry per CDR3 protein. The repertoire holds just over 80,000 distinct CDR3 sequences, with roughly 9.3% as singletons. General study findings and limits: Possibly reflecting memory cells re-expressing CD45RA, a few larger clonotypes occurred in naive repertoires, especially CD8.

This CDR3 has 15 amino acids. CDR1 is MNHEY and CDR2 is SVGAGI in the germline V gene. Trimming removed 4 bases from V and 7 bases from J, with 17 bases in between. The chain employs TRBV6-5 and TRBJ2-1; D is possibly TRBD2 (5 bases). The clonotype comes from a human donor in good health. Sequencing was carried out using naive CD8+ T cells from blood. The CDR3 is CASSSYSNGENEQFF. DNA for the CDR3: TGTGCCAGCAGTTCATACAGCAACGGGGAGAATGAGCAGTTCTTC.